This entry is about one TCR beta chain. This sample stems from a study of T-cell reconstitution after alpha-beta-depleted transplantation in children. The CDR3 runs to 14 residues. Trimming stripped 4 bases from V and 5 bases from J, with 14 bases between. A TCRbeta library incorporating unique molecular identifiers was prepared. Each CDR3 protein is one row after TCRdb ran MiXCR on the PCR reads. This table holds about 640,000 distinct CDR3 sequences, 16% found once. The rearrangement links TRBV12-3 or TRBV12-4 to TRBJ1-1; D may be TRBD1 (5 bases). The sequence derives from a human donor who donated a stem cell graft to a child with acute myeloid leukemia. Material: PBMCs from the stem cell graft donor, obtained from the stem cell graft. CDR3 sequence (DNA): TGTGCCAGCAGTTGGGGGTGGGAGGGAACTGAAGCTTTCTTT. This codes for CASSWGWEGTEAFF.